This TCR beta chain was obtained from a study of T cell clonality in common variable immunodeficiency (dated by TCRdb to about 2015). Summary of the overall study and its limitations: According to the authors, finding the cause of the higher clonality in CVID would require sequencing the repertoires of T cell subpopulations. TCRbeta clonality was higher in CVID subjects than in healthy controls (t-test p = 0.018), and the increase was most characteristic of about a third of subjects. Correlations of repertoire features with clinical complications were constrained by heterogeneity among patients within the CVID cohort. Even though DNA input was the same, control samples had an average of approximately 82,000 unique sequences each, compared with about 30,000 in CVID samples. Fewer TCRbeta clones were shared among CVID subjects than among healthy controls (p < 0.0001). CVID TCRbeta sequences were reported to have fewer deletions and N-nucleotide insertions and to lack highly modified clones with 13 or more V deletions.

For sequencing, equivalent amounts of genomic DNA were input from CVID and control samples. For every sample, a 60 bp segment covering the rearranged TCRbeta CDR3 region was amplified and then sequenced. TCRbeta amplification used the immunoSEQ assay, a bias-corrected multiplex PCR with high-throughput sequencing. On the study's bioinformatics: Each unique nucleotide sequence was treated as a clone and annotated with V, D and J genes, copy number and frequency. Sequences were labeled productive if in frame, and non-productive if out of frame or containing stop codons. As previously described, clonality was computed from Shannon's entropy. The predicted amino acid sequences of productive clones were used to derive mean CDR3 Kyte-Doolittle hydropathy. Scaled V gene usage was hierarchically clustered using Manhattan distance and complete linkage with the R hclust function. To assess clone sharing by CDR3 amino acid sequence, 12 repertoires per group were resampled over 100 rounds. The repertoires were screened for 65 to 75 published EBV-specific TCRbeta sequences and approximately 230 published CMV-specific TCRbeta sequences. After two CVID samples that produced fewer than 10,000 sequences were dropped from the analysis, some 42 CVID repertoires remained. This is the immuneACCESS table as TCRdb keeps it, with only in-frame sequences that have V and J called. A part of the clones is gone; compared with another copy, unresolved V genes explain less than half, and the rest is unexplained. The D gene and trimming were derived from the DNA, and the V and J assignments and clone size from that table. There are some 42,000 clones in this sample, and none of them is a singleton. The ten biggest clones cover 5.5% to 7% of the sample.

Counted from cysteine to phenylalanine, this CDR3 has 15 amino acids. Only the CDR3 bases that were read are kept: 36 of them, in frame from base 1. Deletion took 4 bases off V and 8 bases off J, with a span of 18 bases between the germline ends. From a lookup of the germline V gene, CDR1 and CDR2 are SGHTS and YDEGEE. CVID was diagnosed by standard criteria: serum IgG, IgA and/or IgM reduced below normal range, plus specific antibody deficiency. There were almost 45 subjects in the CVID group (roughly 15 female and 29 male), ranging in age from about 8 to 65 years, with a mean age of around 40. Most CVID patients and most healthy controls were of Caucasian heritage. At the time of study participation, every CVID subject had been on replacement immunoglobulin therapy for at least one year. No CVID subject was ill or taking immunomodulatory or immunosuppressive medication when blood was collected. Heparinized peripheral whole blood samples of roughly 5 to 8.5 ml were obtained from each donor. Genomic DNA from adults with common variable immune deficiency (CVID) and from healthy adult controls was used for sequencing of TCRbeta CDR3 repertoires. To isolate peripheral blood mononuclear cells, diluted blood was subjected to density centrifugation over Hypaque 1077 or Ficoll-Paque. Genomic DNA was obtained from unsorted mononuclear cells using either Qiagen column purification or a centrifugation-based method.

There are many counts of this clone. Which antigen it targets is not known. The read ends 3 residues shy of where the CDR3 ends; the end is completed using the germline J gene. The sequence was collected from a human donor with common variable immunodeficiency. Sequenced input: peripheral blood mononuclear cells. Recombination connected TRBV5-8 to TRBJ2-2; TRBD1 could be the D gene, as 5 bases match. The DNA read from the CDR3 is TGTGCCAGCAGCCCCCGGACAAAAAGTACGGGGGAG. The translation is CASSPRTKSTGE. The complete CDR3 reads CASSPRTKSTGELFF.